The 10 T cell receptor beta chains below come from one sample, sequenced in a study of T cell repertoires in cytomegalovirus infection. TCRdb ran MiXCR on the reads and lists one entry per CDR3 protein. The sample has about 450,000 distinct CDR3 sequences; 25% to 40% are singletons. The sequenced sample consisted of PBMCs. The source of these receptors is a human donor in good health (CMV status not recorded). Some clones in this sample may be carry-over from other donors' samples.

The chain is built from TRBV2 and TRBJ2-5; D may match TRBD1 or TRBD2 (5 bases each). V was pared by 2 bases and J by 7 bases, with 17 bases between. The CDR3 loop spans 15 amino acids. The V gene's germline CDR1 is SNHLY and CDR2 FYNNEI. CDR3 residues: CASSERGLLFGTQYF. In DNA form, the CDR3 reads TGTGCCAGCAGTGAACGGGGCCTCCTTTTTGGGACCCAGTACTTC.

V usage is TRBV20-1 and J usage is TRBJ1-2; TRBD1 might be the D (6 bases). V dropped 1 base and J dropped 4 bases, with 28 bases sitting between them. CDR3 size: 19 residues. Looked up from germline, CDR1 is DFQATT and CDR2 is SNEGSKA (reference sequence). The CDR3 DNA reads as TGCAGTGCTAGAGTACGGGGAGGGACCCGGGACAACCAAGCCTATGGCTACACCTTC. Translating it yields CSARVRGGTRDNQAYGYTF.

As regards this clonotype: A read error is likely, as this CDR3 ends without the conserved phenylalanine or tryptophan. The V gene is TRBV7-9, the J gene TRBJ2-5; tentatively, D is TRBD2 (5 bases). The V end was cut by 0 bases, the J end by 5 bases, with 16 bases between. The CDR3 is 16 amino acids. Germline lookup yields CDR1 SEHNR and CDR2 FQNEAQ (reference sequence). CDR3 DNA: TGTGCCAGCAGCTTAGCTCATGATCCCTCGGGGGAGACCCAGTACTTA. Encoded protein: CASSLAHDPSGETQYL.

For this clonotype: A junction end diverges from the germline sequence, so it may reflect a read error. The CDR3 region has the DNA TGTTCCAGCAGCCAGTCCGAAAGGGAATCACCCCTCCAATTT. Translated: CSSSQSERESPLQF. This chain links TRBV9 with TRBJ1-6; D call uncertain. CDR3 length equals 14 residues. From germline, CDR1 is SGDLS and CDR2 YYNGEE.

Written as DNA, the CDR3 is TGCAGTGCTAGCCTAGACAGGCGCGGGACTGAAGCTTTCTTT. As protein: CSASLDRRGTEAFF. The chain couples TRBV20-1 to TRBJ1-1; a weak D match, TRBD1 (6 bases). Germline V gene data show CDR1 as DFQATT and CDR2 as SNEGSKA (reference sequence). The CDR3 has 14 amino acids. V was shortened by 3 bases and J by 5 bases, with 16 bases between the two germline ends.

The table lists this clonotype with a few counts. The chain links TRBV4-3 to TRBJ1-6, with 7 bases fitting TRBD1. CDR3 size: 15 residues. V lost 2 bases and J lost 10; bases outside the gene matches: 8. CDR1 is LGHNA and CDR2 is YSLEER in the germline V gene. Here the CDR3 DNA reads TGCGCCAGCAGCCAAAGTTGGACAGGTCGCTCACCCCTCCACTTT. Its protein is CASSQSWTGRSPLHF.

The chain links TRBV7-9 to TRBJ1-2, with TRBD1 as a possible D gene (5 bases). Trimming took 1 base from V and 7 from J, leaving 16 bases between them. The germline CDR1 and CDR2 sequences are SEHNR and FQNEAQ (reference sequence). This CDR3 has 15 amino acids. CDR3: CASSLDTGGFSGYTF. The CDR3 coding sequence is TGTGCCAGCAGCTTAGATACCGGGGGATTTTCTGGCTACACCTTC.

This clonotype has just a few counts. This chain uses TRBV2 with TRBJ1-4, with 8 positions matching TRBD1. V shed 4 bases and J 1 base; nucleotides not matched to a gene: 2. The CDR3 contains 15 residues. Germline V gene sequence: CDR1 SNHLY, CDR2 FYNNEI. The CDR3, as DNA: TGTGCCAGCAGTGGAGGACAGGGAACTAATGAAAAACTGTTTTTT. Residues: CASSGGQGTNEKLFF.

This chain uses TRBV12-3 or TRBV12-4 with TRBJ2-1; TRBD1 is a possible D gene (6 bases). The CDR3 consists of 12 residues. V was clipped by 6 bases and J by 8 bases, with 11 bases between them. The CDR3 sequence is CASSFTGHEQFF. CDR3 coding DNA: TGTGCCAGCAGCTTTACAGGGCATGAGCAGTTCTTC.

This clonotype showed up many times. This chain joins TRBV12-3 or TRBV12-4 and TRBJ2-7, with D perhaps TRBD2 (6 bases). The CDR3 covers 17 residues. Trimming shortened V by 3 bases and J by 0 bases, and 18 bases separated the two germline ends. The CDR3 DNA is TGTGCCAGCAGTTTGTCCTACGGGACTTTGAGCTCCTACGAGCAGTACTTC. Its translation: CASSLSYGTLSSYEQYF.